The 32 T cell receptor beta chains reported below all come from one sample, sequenced in a study of beta chain features in type 1 diabetes. The study reverse transcribed the entire isolated RNA, so it sequenced expressed TCRB transcripts. Repertoires were generated with immunoSEQ multiplex PCR, while TCRdb's copy carries only in-frame clones and drops some. The sample contains 350,000 to 450,000 clones, about 15% of which appear only once. Sequenced input: naive CD4+ T cells from blood. The receptors shown here come from a woman aged 18-30 years in good health.

V gene TRBV9 combines with J gene TRBJ1-2, with TRBD1 matching 7 bases. CDR1 and CDR2 from the germline V gene are SGDLS and YYNGEE. J lost 3 bases, V lost 3 bases, and 11 bases had no gene match. The length of the CDR3 is 16 residues. CDR3 sequence reads: CASSAIPSDRDYGYTF. In DNA form, the CDR3 reads TGTGCCAGCAGCGCAATACCATCCGACAGGGACTATGGCTACACCTTC.

V and J are TRBV15 and TRBJ2-1, with D perhaps matching TRBD2 (8 bases). Germline V CDR1 and CDR2: LNHNV, YYDKDF (reference sequence). The V gene lost 0 bases and the J gene lost 14 bases, with 23 bases spanning the gap. This CDR3 region has 16 residues. CDR3: CATSRDRTSGKQGEFF. The CDR3, as DNA: TGTGCCACCAGCAGAGATCGCACTAGCGGAAAGCAGGGGGAGTTCTTC.

This clone has only a few counts. The V and J genes are TRBV25-1 and TRBJ2-1, with 7 bases matching TRBD2. J was trimmed by 4 bases and V by 7 bases; bases with no gene match: 10. CDR1 is MGHDK, CDR2 SYGVNS, per germline. The CDR3 extends over 15 amino acids. The CDR3 loop reads CASNPSGKGYNEQFF. The CDR3 nucleotides are TGTGCCAGCAACCCCAGCGGGAAAGGGTACAATGAGCAGTTCTTC.

This clone was seen only a few times. The rearrangement uses TRBV30 and TRBJ2-3, with D perhaps matching TRBD2 (6 bases). The CDR3 is 12 residues long. The germline CDR1 and CDR2 sequences are GTSNPN and SVGIG (reference sequence). Between the trimmed V and J ends, which lost 7 bases and 2 bases, there was a span of 10 bases. CDR3 bases: TGTGCCTTCGGGGGATTCACAGATACGCAGTATTTT. Translated: CAFGGFTDTQYF. The full variable domain, its missing parts supplied by reference TRBV30 and TRBJ2-3, is SQTIHQWPATLVQPVGSPLSLECTVEGTSNPNLYWYRQAAGRGLQLLFYSVGIGQISSEVPQNLSASRPQDRQFILSSKKLLLSDSGFYLCAFGGFTDTQYFGPGTRLTVL.

This clone was recorded a few times. The chain joins TRBV21-1 to TRBJ1-2; TRBD1 is taken as the D call from the table, unchecked against the DNA. TRBV21-1 is annotated as a pseudogene. This CDR3 region has 16 residues. The CDR3 loop reads CASSKAQARRSYGYTF. The CDR3, as DNA: TGTGCCAGCAGCAAAGCACAGGCCCGTCGCAGCTATGGCTACACCTTC.

This clone has only a few counts. This CDR3 reads CAISDRVETQYF. In DNA form, the CDR3 reads TGTGCCATCAGTGACAGGGTGGAGACCCAGTACTTC. The rearrangement links TRBV10-3 to TRBJ2-5; maybe TRBD1 (5 bases). This CDR3 has 12 residues. Trimming cost V 3 bases and J 5 bases, with 7 bases left between them. Germline-derived CDR1 and CDR2 are ENHRY and SYGVKD.

There are a few counts of this clone. V is TRBV5-4 and J is TRBJ2-1; 9 nucleotides line up with TRBD2. V gave up 3 bases and J gave up 3 bases; unmatched junction bases: 7. The CDR3 spans 16 residues. Germline CDR1 and CDR2: SGHNT and YYREEE (reference sequence). The chain's CDR3 is CASSSGGSGSYNEQFF. The DNA for the CDR3 is TGTGCCAGCAGCTCTGGTGGTAGCGGGAGCTACAATGAGCAGTTCTTC.

This chain joins TRBV5-6 and TRBJ2-1; D is unclear. CDR1 and CDR2 from the germline V gene are SGHDT and YYEEEE. Trimming left V 6 bases short and J 0 bases short, with 10 bases between. The CDR3 loop spans 14 amino acids. The CDR3 loop reads CASIPKSSYNEQFF. The CDR3 region has the DNA TGTGCCAGCATCCCAAAGAGCTCCTACAATGAGCAGTTCTTC.

This clone turned up a few times. The rearrangement uses TRBV30 and TRBJ2-3, with 10 bases fitting TRBD2. Germline loops: CDR1 GTSNPN, CDR2 SVGIG (reference sequence). This CDR3 contains 13 residues. CDR3 in amino acids: CARTSGNTDTQYF. CDR3 bases: TGTGCGCGGACTAGCGGAAACACAGATACGCAGTATTTT.

The chain combines TRBV29-1 with TRBJ2-3, with 11 nucleotides matching TRBD1. The V gene end was trimmed by 7 bases and the J gene end by 4 bases; junction bases not matched to a gene: 4. The CDR3 has 13 amino acids. Per germline, CDR1 SQVTM and CDR2 ANQGSEA. The CDR3 loop reads CSAGQGGSDTQYF. The CDR3 DNA reads TGCAGCGCGGGACAGGGGGGGTCAGATACGCAGTATTTT.

The sample holds a few counts of this clone. The V call is TRBV19, the J call TRBJ1-5; D perhaps matches TRBD1 (5 bases). Germline-derived CDR1 and CDR2 are LNHDA and SQIVND (reference sequence). CDR3 length: 16 residues. V was shortened by 5 bases and J by 5 bases, with 19 bases between the two germline ends. In DNA form, the CDR3 reads TGTGCCAGTAGTGGAGTGGGGGGACTTGCCCATCAGCCCCAGCATTTT. Translating it yields CASSGVGGLAHQPQHF.

V gene TRBV5-1 combines with J gene TRBJ1-5; D might be TRBD1 (5 bases). V was cut by 4 bases and J by 0 bases, with 11 bases left in between. The CDR3 length is 15 residues. Germline lookup yields CDR1 SGHRS and CDR2 YFSETQ. The CDR3 DNA reads as TGCGCCAGCAGCCCGACAGTAGATAGCAATCAGCCCCAGCATTTT. This gives the protein CASSPTVDSNQPQHF.

The CDR3 sequence: CASSPGQVYNEQFF. The CDR3, as DNA: TGTGCCAGCTCTCCGGGACAGGTGTACAATGAGCAGTTCTTC. The chain carries TRBV7-8 and TRBJ2-1; 8 bases agree with TRBD1. V trimming: 8 bases; J trimming: 4 bases; junction bases outside the gene matches: 7. The germline CDR1 and CDR2 sequences are SGHVS and FQNEAQ. There are 14 residues in the CDR3.

In regard to this clone: The identical CDR3 is also encoded by other nucleotide sequences in the sample. The rearrangement uses TRBV29-1 and TRBJ2-3, with 7 bases fitting TRBD1. CDR3 length: 14 residues. Germline V gene sequence: CDR1 SQVTM, CDR2 ANQGSEA. With V trimmed by 6 bases and J by 0 bases, 6 bases remained unmatched. CDR3 region: CSVTGQTSTDTQYF. Written as DNA, the CDR3 is TGCAGCGTGACAGGGCAGACTAGCACAGATACGCAGTATTTT.

This clone has a handful of counts. V is TRBV29-1 and J is TRBJ2-7, with D maybe TRBD1 (5 bases). Between the trimmed V and J ends, which lost 5 bases and 1 base, there was a span of 15 bases. The germline V gene encodes CDR1 SQVTM and CDR2 ANQGSEA. The length of the CDR3 is 14 residues. The CDR3 nucleotides read TGCAGCGTTACCCCCAGAGACAGATCCTACGAGCAGTACTTC. It is translated as CSVTPRDRSYEQYF.

This clone has only a few counts. An end of the junction differs from the germline gene, which may be a read error. The chain is built from TRBV29-1 and TRBJ2-7; 7 nucleotides match TRBD2. The CDR3 spans 14 residues. The germline V gene has CDR1 SQVTM and CDR2 ANQGSEA. The CDR3: CSAIPSGPAYEHYF. In DNA form, the CDR3 reads TGCAGCGCCATACCTAGCGGACCCGCCTACGAGCATTACTTC.

This clone was seen more than once but under ten times. This chain links TRBV2 with TRBJ2-5; 9 positions agree with TRBD2. The CDR3 runs 14 residues. Germline V gene data show CDR1 as SNHLY and CDR2 as FYNNEI. V was clipped by 4 bases and J by 4 bases; unmatched bases: 4. CDR3 DNA sequence: TGTGCCAGCAGTGCTAGCGGGATGCGAGAGACCCAGTACTTC. Protein product: CASSASGMRETQYF.

CDR3 sequence reads: CASSFRQGPPDTQYF. The CDR3 nucleotides are TGTGCCAGCAGCTTCCGACAGGGACCCCCGGATACGCAGTATTTT. The V call is TRBV5-5, the J call TRBJ2-3; 7 bases agree with TRBD1. The CDR3 loop spans 15 amino acids. CDR1 is SGHKS, CDR2 YYEKEE, per germline (reference sequence). Trimming took 2 bases from V and 6 from J; bases not matched to a gene: 9.

V usage is TRBV18 and J usage is TRBJ2-3; TRBD2 is a possible D gene (6 bases). Trimming pared 2 bases from V and 0 bases from J, leaving 12 bases between. The CDR3 is 16 residues long. Looked up from germline, CDR1 is KGHSH and CDR2 is LQKENI. CDR3 loop: CASSPKTAGSTDTQYF. The CDR3 DNA sequence: TGTGCCAGCTCACCAAAAACGGCGGGAAGCACAGATACGCAGTATTTT.

The V call is TRBV5-6, the J call TRBJ1-2, with TRBD1 matching over 7 bases. Germline CDR1 is SGHDT and CDR2 is YYEEEE. CDR3 size: 16 residues. The V segment lost 0 bases and the J segment 4 bases; nucleotides outside the gene matches: 9. The CDR3 coding sequence is TGTGCCAGCAGCTTGGTAGATCGGACAGGCGGCTATGGCTACACCTTC. It encodes CASSLVDRTGGYGYTF.

This chain links TRBV2 with TRBJ1-5; the D is unclear. Trimming took off 1 base at V and 6 bases at J, with 10 bases between the two ends. The CDR3 is 14 residues long. Germline V gives CDR1 SNHLY, CDR2 FYNNEI. The chain's CDR3 is CASSEGARAQPQHF. The CDR3 DNA reads as TGTGCCAGCAGTGAAGGGGCCAGAGCTCAGCCCCAGCATTTT.

This chain connects TRBV6-5 to TRBJ2-5; D ambiguous. The CDR3 runs 16 residues. Germline V lookup: CDR1 MNHEY, CDR2 SVGAGI. V was clipped by 0 bases and J by 2 bases, with 13 bases between them. CDR3 bases: TGTGCCAGCAGTTACTCAGTCACGCCGGTACAAGAGACCCAGTACTTC. Translating it yields CASSYSVTPVQETQYF.

The J gene is TRBJ2-2, the V gene TRBV11-2; 7 bases are a match to TRBD2. CDR1 and CDR2 (germline): SGHAT, FQNNGV. CDR3 length equals 18 residues. V lost 6 bases to trimming and J lost 1 base; unmatched junction nucleotides: 14. CDR3 DNA sequence: TGTGCCAGCAGACATTGGGACTACCAGGCGAGGAACACCGGGGAGCTGTTTTTT. It is translated as CASRHWDYQARNTGELFF.

The V and J genes are TRBV11-1 and TRBJ2-5; a weak D match, TRBD2 (6 bases). This CDR3 is 14 amino acids long. Germline CDR1 SGHAT, CDR2 FQDESV (reference sequence). V shed 1 base and J shed 4 bases, with 10 bases lying between them. CDR3 nucleotides: TGTGCCAGCAGCTTAGAAGGTAGCGGAGAGACCCAGTACTTC. This sequence encodes CASSLEGSGETQYF.

The table lists this clone with a few counts. At one end the junction does not follow the germline gene, possibly because of a read error. This chain uses TRBV29-1 with TRBJ1-4; D is uncertain. The germline gives CDR1 SQVTM, CDR2 ANQGSEA. This CDR3 spans 11 amino acids. The CDR3 here is CSVEDRHLYIF. CDR3 bases: TGCAGCGTTGAAGATCGCCACTTATATATCTTT.

V is TRBV9 and J is TRBJ2-1, with 11 bases matching TRBD1. Trimming removed 0 bases from V and 9 bases from J; junction bases left unmatched: 5. The CDR3 length is 15 residues. Per the germline V gene, CDR1 is SGDLS and CDR2 is YYNGEE. CDR3 in amino acids: CASSVVGQGAAEQFF. The CDR3 nucleotides read TGTGCCAGCAGCGTAGTAGGACAGGGGGCAGCTGAGCAGTTCTTC.

This clone was seen only a few times. The rearrangement uses TRBV2 and TRBJ1-5; a weak D match, TRBD1 (6 bases). The CDR3 loop spans 11 amino acids. Looked up from germline, CDR1 is SNHLY and CDR2 is FYNNEI. V was trimmed by 5 bases and J by 15 bases, leaving 14 bases between them. CDR3 loop: CASSPGQSRHF. As DNA, the CDR3 is TGTGCCAGCAGTCCTGGACAGAGCCGGCATTTT.

The chain links TRBV30 to TRBJ1-6; D is possibly TRBD1 (6 bases). The CDR3 is made up of 15 amino acids. Trimming shortened V by 8 bases and J by 6 bases, and 20 bases separated the two germline ends. Germline V CDR1 and CDR2: GTSNPN, SVGIG (reference sequence). This chain's CDR3 is CARRTANTANSPLHF. The CDR3 region has the DNA TGTGCCAGAAGGACAGCGAATACCGCTAATTCACCCCTCCACTTT. The full variable domain, completed using reference TRBV30 and TRBJ1-6, is SQTIHQWPATLVQPVGSPLSLECTVEGTSNPNLYWYRQAAGRGLQLLFYSVGIGQISSEVPQNLSASRPQDRQFILSSKKLLLSDSGFYLCARRTANTANSPLHFGNGTRLTVT.

J is TRBJ2-5 and V is TRBV28; a weak D match, TRBD2 (6 bases). The CDR3 spans 14 residues. Trimming left V 3 bases short and J 4 bases short, with 12 bases between. Germline-derived CDR1 and CDR2 are MDHEN and SYDVKM. CDR3 loop: CASSFGGAGETQYF. CDR3 in DNA: TGTGCCAGCAGTTTCGGCGGAGCGGGAGAGACCCAGTACTTC.

The chain has TRBV28 and TRBJ2-7; TRBD1 aligns across 7 bases. The V gene's germline CDR1 is MDHEN and CDR2 SYDVKM. The CDR3 loop spans 14 amino acids. The V and J ends lost 7 bases and 3 bases, in that order; junction bases with no gene match: 9. The CDR3 DNA reads as TGTGCCAGCACCCCCCGGGCAGGGGGCTACGAGCAGTACTTC. It yields the protein CASTPRAGGYEQYF.

The V call is TRBV15, the J call TRBJ2-5; D remains unclear. From germline, CDR1 is LNHNV and CDR2 YYDKDF (reference sequence). This CDR3 spans 17 amino acids. V was shortened by 0 bases and J by 6 bases, with 20 bases between the two germline ends. CDR3: CATSRDRSSFGEKTQYF. CDR3 DNA sequence: TGTGCCACCAGCAGAGATCGGAGTAGTTTTGGTGAGAAGACCCAGTACTTC. Full variable domain (outside the CDR3, taken from reference TRBV15 and TRBJ2-5): DAMVIQNPRYQVTQFGKPVTLSCSQTLNHNVMYWYQQKSSQAPKLLFHYYDKDFNNEADTPDNFQSRRPNTSFCFLDIRSPGLGDTAMYLCATSRDRSSFGEKTQYFGPGTRLLVL.

The chain recombines TRBV5-8 with TRBJ2-5, with D uncertain. Germline V gene data show CDR1 as SGHTS and CDR2 as YDEGEE. CDR3 length: 10 amino acids. The germline V and J ends were trimmed by 5 bases and 5 bases, with 4 bases remaining between them. CDR3 residues: CASRRETQYF. CDR3 in DNA: TGTGCCAGCAGGAGGGAGACCCAGTACTTC.